This record concerns one T cell receptor beta chain sequence. The specificity of this receptor is unknown. Qualities for individual bases were not recorded, and no much larger clone is one base off. The sample is drawn from a study of long-term antiretroviral therapy in people with HIV (dated by TCRdb to between 2021 and 2024). The study in broad terms: Collection of the earliest samples took place about a decade ahead of the 2015 WHO recommendation for immediate ART, at a time when ART was typically delayed until CD4 counts fell. A retrospective serial study tested whether changes in peripheral blood TRB repertoire composition and diversity were associated with ART initiation and durable HIV suppression. From 25 to 30 adults with confirmed HIV infection, the cohort provided approximately 190 cryopreserved PBMC samples, gathered serially across a mean of around six years (range 1-12). Among the roughly 30 participants with HIV, ten to twelve were female. No cross-contamination during QIAcube processing was seen in test extractions of a monoclonal T-cell line run alongside a few dozen polyclonal samples. What the work shows at the level of the full study, not this receptor alone: The repertoire was dominated across all time points by expanded TRB clones identified before ART initiation, although this dominance was seen to fluctuate and to decrease in many PLHIV after ART. Inferences about post-ART repertoire changes are limited because no data were available on ART adherence, viral resistance or therapy changes. ART initiation was associated with a significant increase in TRB diversity, but diversity stayed significantly below transplant donor controls even after long-term ART. Compared with controls, HIV repertoires had narrower CDR3 length ranges, and the network structure pointed to an antigen-experienced repertoire that shifted only slightly toward naive after ART. Owing to limited PBMC availability, only the TCR beta chain was sequenced, without alpha chain pairing. Because pre-ART samples had limited cell numbers, profiling was done on unsorted PBMC rather than on sorted CD4+ and CD8+ T cells. The samples span the years 2004 to 2017, and the ART regimens used at that time may not be as effective as current regimens.

The immunoSEQ hsTCRB v3.0 assay was used at survey level resolution to sequence the TRB variable region. A depth of about 40,000-50,000 T-cell genomes per sample was targeted for TRB sequencing. Pooled TRB libraries were sequenced on an Illumina MiSeq with a v3 150-cycle kit. As for the authors' bioinformatics: Repertoire analysis ran in R within a reproducible Nextflow workflow covering QC, data transformation and analysis. LymphoSeq2, an R package for exploring AIRR-Seq data, was used to implement the custom analyses. After excluding a few samples that yielded fewer than 5000 total TRB sequences, 188 HIV repertoires remained for analysis. Among the 200 or so HIV repertoires that were kept, around 60 were collected before ART initiation and over 120 were collected after ART initiation. Repertoires were downsampled to 5000 TRB nucleotide sequences, with summary statistics averaged over 100 downsampling iterations. Only TRB sequences with CDR3 regions of at least seven amino acids were retained for analysis. Two measures captured diversity: a Shannon entropy-derived clonality score and the Gini coefficient. In repertoire networks, the top 5000 CDR3 amino acid sequences were linked whenever an edit distance of one separated two sequences. For TRB CDR3 amino acid sequences, GLIPH2 was used to predict antigen specificity groups and MHC restriction. Known CMV, EBV, HIV or tissue antigen associations were flagged by matching CDR3 amino acid sequences against VDJdb and McPAS-TCR. Pre-ART, post-ART and control groups were compared with Wilcoxon signed-rank tests and Holm-Bonferroni correction. TCRdb took this table from immuneACCESS and kept in-frame rearrangements with V and J called. Such tables lack part of the clones; where checked against another copy, unresolved V genes explain under half of the gap, and the rest is unexplained. V, J and clone size are those of that table, while D and trimming were read from the DNA. The sample table holds tens of thousands of clones, of which roughly 90% were seen once. The ten top clones hold 3.5% to 5% of the sample.

Inclusion was restricted to participants for whom at least one PBMC sample before ART initiation and at least two post-ART samples were available. All participants with HIV were treated in the United States of America. Cryopreserved samples of about 1-10 million PBMC were thawed and washed before DNA extraction. At the time of the earliest PBMC sample for each participant with HIV, ages ranged from 23 to 54 years. Each participant contributed PBMC samples from 1-4 timepoints before ART initiation and 2-8 timepoints after ART initiation, with a median of 7 samples. Serial HIV viral load, CD4+ T-cell count, ART history and demographic data were obtained for every participant. Genomic DNA was extracted from unsorted PBMC with a Qiagen kit on a QIAcube, processed in batches of 12 samples. The material was unsorted PBMCs, obtained 0.5 years after starting antiretroviral therapy. This TCR came from a woman in her late teens or twenties with HIV.

The nucleotides read TGTGCCAGCAGTTACCTAGTCTCAGGGAATGAGCAGTTCTTC. Its translation reads: CASSYLVSGNEQFF. This sequence uses TRBV28 and TRBJ2-1; the D gene is possibly TRBD1, with 5 bases matching. For CDR1 and CDR2, the germline V gene lists MDHEN and SYDVKM. The trim is 4 bases for V and 7 bases for J, with a gap of 14 bases between the germline ends. The CDR3, cysteine through phenylalanine, is 14 amino acids long. The only DNA kept is the CDR3, 42 bases in frame from the first base.